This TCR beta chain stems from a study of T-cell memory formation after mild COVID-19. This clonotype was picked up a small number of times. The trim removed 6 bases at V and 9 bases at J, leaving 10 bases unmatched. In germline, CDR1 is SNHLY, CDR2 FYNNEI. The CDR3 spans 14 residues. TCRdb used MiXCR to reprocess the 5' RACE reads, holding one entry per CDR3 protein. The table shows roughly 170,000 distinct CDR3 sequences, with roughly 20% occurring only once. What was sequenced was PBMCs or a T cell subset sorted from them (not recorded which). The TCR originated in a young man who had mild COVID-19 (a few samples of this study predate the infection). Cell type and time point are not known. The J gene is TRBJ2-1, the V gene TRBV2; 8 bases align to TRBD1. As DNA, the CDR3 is TGTGCCAGCAGGGACAGGGAGGTCAGCAGTGAGCAGTTCTTC. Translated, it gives CASRDREVSSEQFF. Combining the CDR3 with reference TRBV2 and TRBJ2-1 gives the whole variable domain EPEVTQTPSHQVTQMGQEVILRCVPISNHLYFYWYRQILGQKVEFLVSFYNNEISEKSEIFDDQFSVERPDGSNFTLKIRSTKLEDSAMYFCASRDREVSSEQFFGPGTRLTVL.